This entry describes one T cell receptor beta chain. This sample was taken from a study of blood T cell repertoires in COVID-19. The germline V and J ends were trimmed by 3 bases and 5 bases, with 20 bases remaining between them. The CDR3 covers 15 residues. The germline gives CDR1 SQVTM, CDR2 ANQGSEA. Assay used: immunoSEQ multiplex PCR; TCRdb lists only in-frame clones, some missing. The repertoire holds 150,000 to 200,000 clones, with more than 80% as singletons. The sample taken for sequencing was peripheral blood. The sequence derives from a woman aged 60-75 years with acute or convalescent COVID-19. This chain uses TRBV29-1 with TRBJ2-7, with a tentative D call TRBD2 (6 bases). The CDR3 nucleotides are TGCAGCGTTGAGGGGGTTGAGGAGGGTGGAAACGAGCAGTACTTC. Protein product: CSVEGVEEGGNEQYF.